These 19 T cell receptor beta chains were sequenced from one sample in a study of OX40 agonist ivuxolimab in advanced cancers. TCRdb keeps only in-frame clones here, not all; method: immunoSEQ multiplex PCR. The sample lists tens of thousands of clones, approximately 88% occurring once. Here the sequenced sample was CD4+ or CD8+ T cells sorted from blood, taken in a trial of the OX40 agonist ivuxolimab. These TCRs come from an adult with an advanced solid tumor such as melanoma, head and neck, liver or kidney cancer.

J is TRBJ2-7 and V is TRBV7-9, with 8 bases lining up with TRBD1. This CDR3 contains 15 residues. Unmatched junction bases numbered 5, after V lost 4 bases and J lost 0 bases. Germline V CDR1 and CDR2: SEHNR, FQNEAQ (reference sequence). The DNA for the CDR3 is TGTGCCAGCAGCTATCTACAGGGGGTCTCCTACGAGCAGTACTTC. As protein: CASSYLQGVSYEQYF.

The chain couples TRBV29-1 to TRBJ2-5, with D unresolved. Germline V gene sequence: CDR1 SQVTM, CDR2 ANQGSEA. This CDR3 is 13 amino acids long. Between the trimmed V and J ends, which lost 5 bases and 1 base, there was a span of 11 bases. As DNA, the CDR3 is TGCAGCGTTACCCCCGACCGCCAAGAGACCCAGTACTTC. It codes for CSVTPDRQETQYF.

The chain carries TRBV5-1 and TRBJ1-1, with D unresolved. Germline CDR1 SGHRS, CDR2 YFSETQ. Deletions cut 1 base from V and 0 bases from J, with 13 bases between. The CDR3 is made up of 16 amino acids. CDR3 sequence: CASSLNPTGMNTEAFF. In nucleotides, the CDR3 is TGCGCCAGCAGCTTGAACCCGACGGGGATGAACACTGAAGCTTTCTTT.

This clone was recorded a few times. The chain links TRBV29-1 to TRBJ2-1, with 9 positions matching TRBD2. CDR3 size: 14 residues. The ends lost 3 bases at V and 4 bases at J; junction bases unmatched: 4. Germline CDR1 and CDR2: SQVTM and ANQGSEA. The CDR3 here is CSVEGGRDYNEQFF. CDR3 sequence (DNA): TGCAGCGTTGAGGGCGGGAGGGATTACAATGAGCAGTTCTTC.

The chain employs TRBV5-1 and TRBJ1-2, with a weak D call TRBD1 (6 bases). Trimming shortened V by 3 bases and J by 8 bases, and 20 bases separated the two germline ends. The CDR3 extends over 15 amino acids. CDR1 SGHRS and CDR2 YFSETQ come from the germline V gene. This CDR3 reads CASSSQGLAFLGYTF. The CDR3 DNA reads TGCGCCAGCAGCTCTCAGGGGCTCGCGTTTTTAGGCTACACCTTC.

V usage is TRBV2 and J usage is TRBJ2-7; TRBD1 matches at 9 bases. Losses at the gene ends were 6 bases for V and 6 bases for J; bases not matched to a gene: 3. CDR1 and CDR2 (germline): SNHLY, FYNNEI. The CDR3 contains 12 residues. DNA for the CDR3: TGTGCCAGCAGCGAACAGGGGGCCGAGCAGTACTTC. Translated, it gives CASSEQGAEQYF.

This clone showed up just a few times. The CDR3 nucleotides are TGTGCCAGCAGCACAACCAGGGACAGGGTTGTCGCTTTCTTT. It encodes CASSTTRDRVVAFF. J is TRBJ1-1 and V is TRBV7-9; 9 nucleotides line up with TRBD1. The V segment lost 5 bases and the J segment 11 bases; nucleotides outside the gene matches: 12. Germline V gene lookup returns CDR1 SEHNR and CDR2 FQNEAQ (reference sequence). This CDR3 is built from 14 residues. The full variable domain, in which reference TRBV7-9 and TRBJ1-1 provide the parts outside the CDR3, is DTGVSQNPRHKITKRGQNVTFRCDPISEHNRLYWYRQTLGQGPEFLTYFQNEAQLEKSRLLSDRFSAERPKGSFSTLEIQRTEQGDSAMYLCASSTTRDRVVAFFGQGTRLTVV.

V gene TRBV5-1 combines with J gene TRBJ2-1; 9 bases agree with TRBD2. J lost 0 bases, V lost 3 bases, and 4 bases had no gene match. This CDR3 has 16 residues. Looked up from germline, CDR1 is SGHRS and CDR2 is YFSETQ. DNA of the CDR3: TGCGCCAGCAGCTCTGGACTAGCGTCCTCCTACAATGAGCAGTTCTTC. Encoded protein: CASSSGLASSYNEQFF.

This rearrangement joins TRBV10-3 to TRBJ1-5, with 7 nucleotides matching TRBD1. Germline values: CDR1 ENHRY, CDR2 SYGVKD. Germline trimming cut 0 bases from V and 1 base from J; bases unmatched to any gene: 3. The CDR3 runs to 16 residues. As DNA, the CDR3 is TGTGCCATCAGTGAGTCGGACAGGTGGAGCAATCAGCCCCAGCATTTT. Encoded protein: CAISESDRWSNQPQHF.

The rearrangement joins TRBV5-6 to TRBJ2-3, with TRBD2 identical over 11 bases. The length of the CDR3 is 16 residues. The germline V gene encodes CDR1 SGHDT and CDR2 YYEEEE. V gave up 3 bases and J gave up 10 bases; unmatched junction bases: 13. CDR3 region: CASSWPGLAVGSAQYF. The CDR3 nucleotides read TGTGCCAGCAGCTGGCCGGGACTAGCGGTAGGTTCGGCGCAGTATTTT.

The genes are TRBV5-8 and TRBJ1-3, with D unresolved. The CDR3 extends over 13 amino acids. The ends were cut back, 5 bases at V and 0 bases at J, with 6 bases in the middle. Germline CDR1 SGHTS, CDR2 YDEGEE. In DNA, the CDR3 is TGTGCCAGCAGTCGGGTCTCTGGAAACACCATATATTTT. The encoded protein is CASSRVSGNTIYF.

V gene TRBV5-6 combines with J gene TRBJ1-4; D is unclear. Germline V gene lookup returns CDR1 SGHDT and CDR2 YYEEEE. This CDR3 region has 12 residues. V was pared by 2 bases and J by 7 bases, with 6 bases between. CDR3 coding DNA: TGTGCCAGCAGCTTTTCTGGTGAAAAACTGTTTTTT. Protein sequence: CASSFSGEKLFF.

The CDR3 sequence: CASSQDWLEIYNEQFF. The CDR3 DNA sequence: TGCGCCAGCAGCCAAGATTGGCTAGAAATCTACAATGAGCAGTTCTTC. The rearrangement uses TRBV4-3 and TRBJ2-1, with D hard to call. Germline-derived CDR1 and CDR2 are LGHNA and YSLEER. Trimming removed 0 bases from V and 3 bases from J, with 12 bases in between. There are 16 residues in the CDR3.

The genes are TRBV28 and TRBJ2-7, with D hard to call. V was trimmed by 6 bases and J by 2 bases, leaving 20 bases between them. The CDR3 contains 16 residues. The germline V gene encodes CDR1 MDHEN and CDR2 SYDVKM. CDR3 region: CASSGPRQSTTYEQYF. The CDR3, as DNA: TGTGCCAGCAGCGGACCTCGGCAAAGCACCACCTACGAGCAGTACTTC.

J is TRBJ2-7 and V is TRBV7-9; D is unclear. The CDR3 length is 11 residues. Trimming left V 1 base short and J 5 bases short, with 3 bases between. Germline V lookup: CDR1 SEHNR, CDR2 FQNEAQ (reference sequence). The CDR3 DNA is TGTGCCAGCAGCTTAGGCAACGAGCAGTACTTC. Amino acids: CASSLGNEQYF.

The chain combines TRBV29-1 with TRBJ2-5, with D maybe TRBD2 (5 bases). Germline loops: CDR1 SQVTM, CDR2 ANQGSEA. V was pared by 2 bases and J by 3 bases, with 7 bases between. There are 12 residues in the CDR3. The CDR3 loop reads CSVERGKETQYF. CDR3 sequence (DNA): TGCAGCGTTGAACGGGGAAAAGAGACCCAGTACTTC.

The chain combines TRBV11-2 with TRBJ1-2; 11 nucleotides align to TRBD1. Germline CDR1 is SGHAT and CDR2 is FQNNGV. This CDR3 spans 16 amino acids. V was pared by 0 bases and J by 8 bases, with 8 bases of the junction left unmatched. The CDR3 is CASSLDLWTGGHGYTF. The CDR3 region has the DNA TGTGCCAGCAGCTTAGATCTTTGGACAGGGGGCCACGGCTACACCTTC. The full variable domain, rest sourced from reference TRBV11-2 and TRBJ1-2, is EAGVAQSPRYKIIEKRQSVAFWCNPISGHATLYWYQQILGQGPKLLIQFQNNGVVDDSQLPKDRFSAERLKGVDSTLKIQPAKLEDSAVYLCASSLDLWTGGHGYTFGSGTRLTVV.

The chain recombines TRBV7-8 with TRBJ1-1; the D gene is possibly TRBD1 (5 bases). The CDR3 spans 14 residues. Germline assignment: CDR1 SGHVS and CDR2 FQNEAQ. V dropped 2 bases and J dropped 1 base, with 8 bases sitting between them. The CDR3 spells CASSLNTGNTEAFF. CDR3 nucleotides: TGTGCCAGCAGCTTAAATACAGGGAACACTGAAGCTTTCTTT.

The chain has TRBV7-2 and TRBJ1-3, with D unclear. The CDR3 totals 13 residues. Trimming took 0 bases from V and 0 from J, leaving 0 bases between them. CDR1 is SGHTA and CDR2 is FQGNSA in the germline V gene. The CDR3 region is CASSLASGNTIYF. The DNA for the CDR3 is TGTGCCAGCAGCTTAGCCTCTGGAAACACCATATATTTT. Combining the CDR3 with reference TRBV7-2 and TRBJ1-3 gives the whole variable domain GAGVSQSPSNKVTEKGKDVELRCDPISGHTALYWYRQSLGQGLEFLIYFQGNSAPDKSGLPSDRFSAERTGGSVSTLTIQRTQQEDSAVYLCASSLASGNTIYFGEGSWLTVV.